This T cell receptor beta chain appears in the sequencing data of a study of T-cell reconstitution after alpha-beta-depleted transplantation in children. The ends were cut back, 7 bases at V and 6 bases at J, with 13 bases in the middle. The CDR3 covers 12 residues. Germline loops: CDR1 MDHEN, CDR2 SYDVKM. During its preparation, the TCRbeta library received unique molecular identifiers. TCRdb reprocessed the PCR reads via MiXCR and lists one record per CDR3 protein. Of 150,000 to 250,000 distinct CDR3 sequences in the sample, 13% to 15% were seen once. This clonotype was counted at least ten times. This sample comprised PBMCs from the stem cell graft donor, obtained from the stem cell graft. The rearrangement joins TRBV28 to TRBJ2-7; D is tentatively TRBD1 or TRBD2 (5 bases each). This clonotype was sampled from a human donor who donated a stem cell graft to a child with acute lymphoblastic leukemia. CDR3 residues: CASNPLRGEQYF. The CDR3 DNA reads TGTGCCAGCAACCCTCTGAGGGGCGAGCAGTACTTC.